This entry lists 23 T cell receptor beta chains sequenced from one sample in a study of T cells in Graves' hyperthyroidism and ophthalmopathy. TCR beta CDR3 regions were amplified from RNA transcripts. RT-PCR in the first round (using the HTBI primer set) targeted the TCR CDR3. From the multiplex PCR reads, TCRdb called clonotypes with MiXCR, one entry per CDR3 protein. The profile shows 560,000 or so distinct CDR3 sequences, about 20% of them singletons. Sample: blood. These receptors were collected from a man in his forties or fifties with Graves' ophthalmopathy.

The table lists this clonotype with many counts. This chain connects TRBV7-8 to TRBJ2-2; 7 bases agree with TRBD2. V was clipped by 6 bases and J by 6 bases; unmatched bases: 22. The germline V gene has CDR1 SGHVS and CDR2 FQNEAQ. This CDR3 has 19 amino acids. The CDR3 coding sequence is TGTGCCAGCAGGAAGACCGGGGGGAGCGCCCGGAGAGTCGCCGGGGAGCTGTTTTTT. As protein: CASRKTGGSARRVAGELFF.

The V and J genes are TRBV10-3 and TRBJ1-5; possible D gene TRBD1, 6 bases. This CDR3 is built from 15 residues. V shed 2 bases and J shed 1 base, with 9 bases lying between them. CDR1 and CDR2 (germline): ENHRY, SYGVKD. As DNA, the CDR3 is TGTGCCATCAGTGAGGGGACACTAAGCAATCAGCCCCAGCATTTT. This encodes CAISEGTLSNQPQHF.

This chain uses TRBV5-8 with TRBJ2-7; 9 bases line up with TRBD1. V dropped 1 base and J dropped 7; count of bases not matched to a gene: 9. The CDR3 sequence is 15 residues long. Looked up from germline, CDR1 is SGHTS and CDR2 is YDEGEE. CDR3 loop: CASSLKTGGVREQYF. As DNA, the CDR3 is TGTGCCAGCAGCTTGAAGACAGGGGGAGTGCGGGAGCAGTACTTC.

Only a few counts were recorded for this clonotype. CDR3 protein: CASSAGLANTGELFF. The CDR3 bases are TGCGCCAGCAGCGCGGGACTGGCGAACACCGGGGAGCTGTTTTTT. The rearrangement uses TRBV5-1 and TRBJ2-2; a possible D gene is TRBD2 (6 bases). Germline V gene lookup returns CDR1 SGHRS and CDR2 YFSETQ. V was trimmed by 4 bases and J by 0 bases, leaving 10 bases between them. The CDR3 is 15 amino acids.

The J gene is TRBJ1-1, the V gene TRBV7-9; D is unclear. The CDR3 consists of 13 residues. Trimming left V 7 bases short and J 2 bases short, with 11 bases between. Germline lookup yields CDR1 SEHNR and CDR2 FQNEAQ (reference sequence). The CDR3 is CASIRAANTEAFF. In DNA form, the CDR3 reads TGTGCCAGCATAAGGGCAGCTAACACTGAAGCTTTCTTT.

This clonotype has more than one count but fewer than ten. The V call is TRBV7-3, the J call TRBJ2-1; D unresolved. Trimming left V 0 bases short and J 12 bases short, with 12 bases between. The CDR3 spans 13 residues. The germline V gene has CDR1 SGHTA and CDR2 FQGTGA. This CDR3 reads CASSLTDLTGQFF. As DNA, the CDR3 is TGTGCCAGCAGCTTAACGGACCTAACTGGGCAGTTCTTC.

This sequence joins TRBV2 and TRBJ2-1; 14 bases align to TRBD2. The CDR3 runs 15 residues. Per germline, CDR1 SNHLY and CDR2 FYNNEI. J lost 9 bases, V lost 5 bases, and 6 bases had no gene match. CDR3 amino acids: CASSKTSGGASEQFF. Here the CDR3 DNA reads TGTGCCAGCAGTAAGACTAGCGGGGGGGCCAGTGAGCAGTTCTTC.

There are a few counts of this clonotype. V and J are TRBV6-1 and TRBJ1-3; 7 nucleotides match TRBD1. This CDR3 region has 14 residues. Looked up from germline, CDR1 is MNHNS and CDR2 is SASEGT. J was trimmed by 6 bases and V by 6 bases; bases with no gene match: 8. CDR3 sequence (DNA): TGTGCCAGCAGGCCGACAGGGTTCGAAAACACCATATATTTT. Translating it yields CASRPTGFENTIYF.

The gene calls are TRBV30 and TRBJ1-3; no definite D call. Germline CDR1 is GTSNPN and CDR2 is SVGIG (reference sequence). The CDR3 sequence is 14 residues long. V was trimmed by 3 bases and J by 0 bases, leaving 9 bases between them. CDR3 sequence: CAWSLGLSGNTIYF. In DNA form, the CDR3 reads TGTGCCTGGAGCCTCGGCCTCTCTGGAAACACCATATATTTT.

This clonotype was observed a few times. The chain uses TRBV7-9 and TRBJ1-4, with D possibly matching TRBD1 (5 bases). Deletions cut 1 base from V and 0 bases from J, with 15 bases between. Germline V CDR1 and CDR2: SEHNR, FQNEAQ (reference sequence). CDR3 size: 18 residues. In DNA form, the CDR3 reads TGTGCCAGCAGCTTAGGGACAAATCACCGGGCAACTAATGAAAAACTGTTTTTT. Protein: CASSLGTNHRATNEKLFF.

This clonotype was observed at least ten times. J is TRBJ2-7 and V is TRBV18, with 15 positions matching TRBD2. Germline assignment: CDR1 KGHSH and CDR2 LQKENI. The CDR3 contains 15 residues. J was trimmed by 6 bases and V by 2 bases; bases with no gene match: 2. CDR3 sequence reads: CASSPAGLAGGEQYF. The CDR3 DNA sequence: TGTGCCAGCTCACCAGCGGGACTAGCGGGAGGCGAGCAGTACTTC.

The chain carries TRBV20-1 and TRBJ2-7; perhaps TRBD1 as D (5 bases). The CDR3 sequence is 12 residues long. Trimming left V 5 bases short and J 4 bases short, with 12 bases between. CDR1 DFQATT and CDR2 SNEGSKA come from the germline V gene (reference sequence). CDR3 protein: CSAFWGEYEQYF. In DNA, the CDR3 is TGCAGTGCTTTCTGGGGCGAGTACGAGCAGTACTTC.

This clonotype was recorded a few times. The chain joins TRBV7-9 to TRBJ1-4; D gene unclear. V gave up 4 bases and J gave up 8 bases, with 23 bases separating them. CDR1 is SEHNR, CDR2 FQNEAQ, per germline (reference sequence). The CDR3 is made up of 17 amino acids. CDR3 protein: CASSSRQGGSRHEKLFF. Written as DNA, the CDR3 is TGTGCCAGCAGCTCAAGACAAGGTGGCAGTAGGCACGAAAAACTGTTTTTT. The full variable domain, rest sourced from reference TRBV7-9 and TRBJ1-4, is DTGVSQNPRHKITKRGQNVTFRCDPISEHNRLYWYRQTLGQGPEFLTYFQNEAQLEKSRLLSDRFSAERPKGSFSTLEIQRTEQGDSAMYLCASSSRQGGSRHEKLFFGSGTQLSVL.

Turning to this clonotype: This sequence may be a read error, since a much larger clone differs from it by one base. This chain uses TRBV7-2 with TRBJ2-7, with 7 bases matching TRBD2. Germline loops: CDR1 SGHTA, CDR2 FQGNSA. CDR3 length: 16 amino acids. The trim removed 4 bases at V and 4 bases at J, leaving 13 bases unmatched. Here the CDR3 reads CASSSGPLGGRYEQYF. In DNA, the CDR3 is TGTGCCAGCAGCTCCGGTCCACTGGGGGGGAGGTACGAGCAGTACTTC.

The chain employs TRBV4-3 and TRBJ2-7; 7 nucleotides line up with TRBD1. The CDR3 contains 16 residues. Trimming at V came to 3 bases and at J to 2 bases, leaving 10 bases not matched to a gene. In germline, CDR1 is LGHNA, CDR2 YSLEER. The DNA for the CDR3 is TGCGCCAGCAGCCAGGACCCGGGACAGAGAGCCTACGAGCAGTACTTC. Translating it yields CASSQDPGQRAYEQYF.

V usage is TRBV5-6 and J usage is TRBJ2-1, with 7 bases matching TRBD2. This CDR3 comprises 17 residues. CDR1 and CDR2 from the germline V gene are SGHDT and YYEEEE. V trimming: 4 bases; J trimming: 2 bases; junction bases outside the gene matches: 12. The chain's CDR3 is CASSPPEGRVPYNEQFF. The CDR3 DNA is TGTGCCAGCAGCCCACCGGAGGGGAGGGTCCCCTACAATGAGCAGTTCTTC.

This chain links TRBV12-3 or TRBV12-4 with TRBJ1-3, with D unresolved. This CDR3 is built from 13 residues. V gave up 11 bases and J gave up 0 bases, with 11 bases separating them. The CDR3 DNA reads TGTGCCTCACACCTGCACTCTGGAAACACCATATATTTT. It is translated as CASHLHSGNTIYF.

This clonotype occurred a few times. The chain has TRBV2 and TRBJ2-1, with TRBD2 matching over 7 bases. J gave up 2 bases and V 9 bases, and 4 bases lay outside the gene matches. Germline V lookup: CDR1 SNHLY, CDR2 FYNNEI. The CDR3 has 13 amino acids. As DNA, the CDR3 is TGTGCCAGTGGGGGGGGGGCCTACAATGAGCAGTTCTTC. It is translated as CASGGGAYNEQFF.

V gene TRBV5-6 combines with J gene TRBJ2-7; 10 nucleotides match TRBD2. V gave up 4 bases and J gave up 9 bases; unmatched junction bases: 10. Looked up from germline, CDR1 is SGHDT and CDR2 is YYEEEE. The length of the CDR3 is 14 residues. The CDR3 nucleotides are TGTGCCAGCAGCCTAGCTAGCGGGAGTGGGGTGCAGTACTTC. It yields the protein CASSLASGSGVQYF.

In its sample, this clonotype was seen many times. The CDR3 is CASSPTLMNTEAFF. The CDR3 DNA reads as TGTGCCAGCAGTCCGACTCTTATGAACACTGAAGCTTTCTTT. The gene calls are TRBV6-1 and TRBJ1-1; the D is unclear. The ends were cut back, 5 bases at V and 0 bases at J, with 10 bases in the middle. The CDR3 spans 14 residues. Germline V gene sequence: CDR1 MNHNS, CDR2 SASEGT.

The chain joins TRBV5-1 to TRBJ2-1; TRBD2 matches at 11 bases. The CDR3 loop spans 15 amino acids. Germline V gene data show CDR1 as SGHRS and CDR2 as YFSETQ. V lost 7 bases to trimming and J lost 5 bases; unmatched junction nucleotides: 8. CDR3 sequence: CASHPGGLADNEQFF. CDR3 coding DNA: TGCGCCAGCCACCCCGGGGGACTAGCGGACAATGAGCAGTTCTTC.

The CDR3 coding sequence is TGTGCCAGCAGCTCGGGACAGGTACACACAGATACGCAGTATTTT. Amino acids: CASSSGQVHTDTQYF. V usage is TRBV5-8 and J usage is TRBJ2-3; 8 nucleotides agree with TRBD1. Germline V CDR1 and CDR2: SGHTS, YDEGEE. The CDR3 has 15 residues. V shed 3 bases and J 2 bases; nucleotides not matched to a gene: 5.

This clonotype was detected many times. The chain combines TRBV28 with TRBJ2-7, with 12 nucleotides matching TRBD2. J was trimmed by 2 bases and V by 5 bases; bases with no gene match: 13. Germline assignment: CDR1 MDHEN and CDR2 SYDVKM. CDR3 length: 18 amino acids. CDR3 sequence (DNA): TGTGCCAGCAGTGCACCTAAACCGGGACTAGCGGGTACCTACGAGCAGTACTTC. Protein: CASSAPKPGLAGTYEQYF.